This entry lists 20 T cell receptor beta chains sequenced from one sample in a study of blood T cell repertoires in COVID-19. TCRdb's copy holds only in-frame clones and misses some; the assay was immunoSEQ multiplex PCR. The sample shows roughly 150,000 clones, around nine tenths of them seen only once. The sequencing sample was made of peripheral blood. The source of these receptors is a woman between 65 and 79 years old with COVID-19, enrolled during active disease.

Only a few counts were recorded for this clone. The chain recombines TRBV28 with TRBJ2-7, with 7 nucleotides matching TRBD2. CDR1 is MDHEN, CDR2 SYDVKM, per germline. CDR3 length: 14 amino acids. Trimming took 6 bases from V and 3 from J; bases not matched to a gene: 8. For the CDR3, the DNA is TGTGCCAGCAGCCTCGGGACTACAAGCTACGAGCAGTACTTC. Translating gives CASSLGTTSYEQYF.

The DNA of the CDR3 is TGTGCCAGCAGCCCATCCCAAGACACGGGCTACACCTTC. This sequence encodes CASSPSQDTGYTF. This sequence joins TRBV3-1 (or the pseudogene TRBV3-2) and TRBJ1-2; D is uncertain. The CDR3 consists of 13 residues. V was shortened by 4 bases and J by 8 bases, with 14 bases between the two germline ends. Germline-derived CDR1 and CDR2 are LGHDT and YNNKEL (reference sequence).

Written as DNA, the CDR3 is TGTGCCAGCAGCTTGATCCGAACGACAGGGTCAGCAGAGACCCAGTACTTC. Protein product: CASSLIRTTGSAETQYF. The rearrangement joins TRBV5-6 to TRBJ2-5, with 7 nucleotides matching TRBD1. This CDR3 is 17 amino acids long. With V trimmed by 1 base and J by 4 bases, 13 bases remained unmatched. Germline V gene sequence: CDR1 SGHDT, CDR2 YYEEEE.

This clone was recorded a few times. The genes are TRBV28 and TRBJ2-7; 10 nucleotides match TRBD1. The CDR3 has 16 amino acids. Germline CDR1 reads MDHEN; CDR2 reads SYDVKM. V lost 6 bases, J lost 1 base, and 9 bases stayed unmatched. CDR3 sequence: CASSPGGDRGSYEQYF. DNA for the CDR3: TGTGCCAGCAGCCCAGGGGGGGACAGGGGATCCTACGAGCAGTACTTC.

This clone was found a few times. V usage is TRBV7-3 and J usage is TRBJ2-3, with 9 bases identical to TRBD2. J lost 4 bases, V lost 5 bases, and 7 bases had no gene match. This CDR3 has 15 amino acids. Germline CDR1 is SGHTA and CDR2 is FQGTGA. CDR3 DNA: TGTGCCAGCAGCAATGCGGGGGGGCAGGCAGATACGCAGTATTTT. This codes for CASSNAGGQADTQYF. Based on the CDR3 plus reference TRBV7-3 and TRBJ2-3, the full variable domain is GAGVSQTPSNKVTEKGKYVELRCDPISGHTALYWYRQSLGQGPEFLIYFQGTGAADDSGLPNDRFFAVRPEGSVSTLKIQRTERGDSAVYLCASSNAGGQADTQYFGPGTRLTVL.

This clone came up a few times. The genes are TRBV3-1 (or the pseudogene TRBV3-2) and TRBJ2-5; no clear D gene. The CDR3 length is 16 residues. The ends were cut back, 2 bases at V and 2 bases at J, with 15 bases in the middle. CDR1 is LGHDT, CDR2 YNNKEL, per germline (reference sequence). The CDR3: CASSQTVGGLQETQYF. The CDR3 nucleotides are TGTGCCAGCAGCCAAACCGTAGGCGGATTGCAAGAGACCCAGTACTTC.

The V and J genes are TRBV13 and TRBJ1-1; D is unclear. CDR3 length: 14 amino acids. From germline, CDR1 is PRHDT and CDR2 FYEKMQ (reference sequence). Trimming cost V 4 bases and J 0 bases, with 9 bases left between them. CDR3 in amino acids: CASSSPTMNTEAFF. CDR3 coding DNA: TGTGCCAGCAGCTCCCCAACAATGAACACTGAAGCTTTCTTT. Looking up the rest from reference TRBV13 and TRBJ1-1 gives the full variable domain: AAGVIQSPRHLIKEKRETATLKCYPIPRHDTVYWYQQGPGQDPQFLISFYEKMQSDKGSIPDRFSAQQFSDYHSELNMSSLELGDSALYFCASSSPTMNTEAFFGQGTRLTVV.

This clone was recorded once. The chain has TRBV12-5 and TRBJ1-2, with a weak D call TRBD1 (5 bases). Germline CDR1 reads LGHNT; CDR2 reads FRNRAP. Between the trimmed V and J ends, which lost 4 bases and 9 bases, there was a span of 30 bases. CDR3 size: 18 residues. CDR3 residues: CASGSEVGVSAGRSSYTF. The DNA for the CDR3 is TGTGCTAGTGGTTCCGAGGTTGGGGTATCCGCGGGGCGATCGAGCTACACCTTC. The entire variable domain, with the rest obtained from reference TRBV12-5 and TRBJ1-2, is as follows: DARVTQTPRHKVTEMGQEVTMRCQPILGHNTVFWYRQTMMQGLELLAYFRNRAPLDDSGMPKDRFSAEMPDATLATLKIQPSEPRDSAVYFCASGSEVGVSAGRSSYTFGSGTRLTVV.

CDR3 region: CASSRSLSGELFF. In DNA form, the CDR3 reads TGTGCCAGCAGTCGTAGCCTATCCGGGGAGCTGTTTTTT. The J gene is TRBJ2-2, the V gene TRBV6-5; D unresolved. The V end was cut by 5 bases, the J end by 6 bases, with 10 bases between. The CDR3 loop spans 13 amino acids. Per germline, CDR1 MNHEY and CDR2 SVGAGI.

The chain links TRBV2 to TRBJ1-4, with TRBD1 identical over 8 bases. The V gene's germline CDR1 is SNHLY and CDR2 FYNNEI. Unmatched junction bases numbered 5, after V lost 7 bases and J lost 7 bases. The CDR3 sequence is 13 residues long. The DNA of the CDR3 is TGTGCCAGCATCAGGGGGCTCGGTGAAAAACTGTTTTTT. This translates into CASIRGLGEKLFF.

This clone was seen a single time. This rearrangement joins TRBV3-1 (or the pseudogene TRBV3-2) to TRBJ2-7; tentative D call: TRBD1 (6 bases). CDR1 LGHDT and CDR2 YNNKEL come from the germline V gene (reference sequence). The CDR3 extends over 12 amino acids. The V end lost 6 bases, the J end lost 3 bases, and 9 bases lay between the germline ends. The CDR3 region has the DNA TGTGCCAGCAGGGACAGCTACTACGAGCAGTACTTC. Its translation is CASRDSYYEQYF.

This clone was detected once. This chain links TRBV28 with TRBJ1-2, with D possibly TRBD1 on 5 matching bases. V lost 6 bases and J 6 bases, leaving 23 bases between the germline ends. Germline CDR1 reads MDHEN; CDR2 reads SYDVKM. This CDR3 spans 16 amino acids. CDR3 in DNA: TGTGCCAGCAGGGGGCAGGACCACATCCTGGGAAATGGCTACACCTTC. This translates into CASRGQDHILGNGYTF.

This clone was counted a single time. V and J are TRBV18 and TRBJ2-7; D may be TRBD2 (7 bases). From germline, CDR1 is KGHSH and CDR2 LQKENI. This CDR3 has 15 residues. Between the trimmed V and J ends, which lost 0 bases and 2 bases, there was a span of 11 bases. CDR3 sequence: CASSPPKGGPYEQYF. The CDR3 DNA follows: TGTGCCAGCTCACCACCGAAGGGGGGGCCCTACGAGCAGTACTTC.

This chain links TRBV5-1 with TRBJ2-1; 14 bases fit TRBD2. The CDR3 covers 17 residues. V dropped 2 bases and J dropped 6; count of bases not matched to a gene: 7. Germline V lookup: CDR1 SGHRS, CDR2 YFSETQ. CDR3 in DNA: TGCGCCAGCAGCTTACCCAGACTAGCGGGGGGGCTCAATGAGCAGTTCTTC. Protein product: CASSLPRLAGGLNEQFF.

On this clone itself: Other DNA sequences in the sample encode the same CDR3. The rearrangement links TRBV9 to TRBJ2-7, with D maybe TRBD2 (5 bases). Germline values: CDR1 SGDLS, CDR2 YYNGEE. The CDR3 consists of 14 residues. Trimming shortened V by 1 base and J by 4 bases, and 12 bases separated the two germline ends. Written as DNA, the CDR3 is TGTGCCAGCAGCGTAAGATGGGAGTCTTACGAGCAGTACTTC. Amino acid sequence: CASSVRWESYEQYF.

V usage is TRBV5-6 and J usage is TRBJ2-1; D is possibly TRBD1 (7 bases). This CDR3 has 16 amino acids. The V gene's germline CDR1 is SGHDT and CDR2 YYEEEE. The V end lost 1 base, the J end lost 5 bases, and 16 bases lay between the germline ends. CDR3 sequence: CASSLYGGQSHNEQFF. CDR3 nucleotides: TGTGCCAGCAGCTTGTACGGGGGACAGTCCCACAATGAGCAGTTCTTC.

This clone has just one count. V and J are TRBV6-1 and TRBJ2-1; D perhaps matches TRBD2 (6 bases). The length of the CDR3 is 17 residues. V lost 3 bases and J 0 bases, leaving 15 bases between the germline ends. The germline CDR1 and CDR2 sequences are MNHNS and SASEGT. The CDR3 coding sequence is TGTGCCAGCAGTGAGGAGGGACCGCTCTACTCCTACAATGAGCAGTTCTTC. It specifies CASSEEGPLYSYNEQFF.

The CDR3 loop reads CASSSPTGYGYTF. Written as DNA, the CDR3 is TGTGCCAGCAGCAGCCCGACAGGGTATGGCTACACCTTC. This chain links TRBV13 with TRBJ1-2; 7 bases are shared with TRBD1. This CDR3 is built from 13 residues. The germline V gene encodes CDR1 PRHDT and CDR2 FYEKMQ (reference sequence). V dropped 5 bases and J dropped 5; count of bases not matched to a gene: 5.

The gene calls are TRBV18 and TRBJ2-3, with 10 bases lining up with TRBD1. The V gene end was trimmed by 3 bases and the J gene end by 3 bases; junction bases not matched to a gene: 3. Germline V gene lookup returns CDR1 KGHSH and CDR2 LQKENI. The CDR3 loop spans 15 amino acids. This chain's CDR3 is CASSPRDRGTDTQYF. The CDR3 DNA sequence: TGTGCCAGCTCACCCCGGGACAGGGGAACAGATACGCAGTATTTT.

This CDR3 reads CASSQVRNTEAFF. CDR3 bases: TGTGCCAGCAGCCAAGTCAGGAACACTGAAGCTTTCTTT. This chain links TRBV7-3 with TRBJ1-1; D gene unclear. From germline, CDR1 is SGHTA and CDR2 FQGTGA. The CDR3 is 13 amino acids. V was pared by 5 bases and J by 1 base, with 8 bases between.